The entry that follows covers one TCR beta chain sequence. The antigen is undetermined. This sample is part of a study of T cell responses to AZD1222 COVID-19 vaccine. Study-level points and caveats: With two AZD1222 doses given, Spike-specific TCR breadth and depth both rose. Reportedly, close to half of spike-specific TCRs are directed against unmutated variant regions. Every sample of the repertoires postdated the peak T cell response. Clonal diversity was possibly underestimated, and the donors were mostly white British, with more females.

Between the trimmed V and J ends, which lost 6 bases and 0 bases, there was a span of 11 bases. Germline V lookup: CDR1 LNHDA, CDR2 SQIVND (reference sequence). The CDR3 runs 14 residues. Using immunoSEQ multiplex PCR, the repertoire was profiled, and TCRdb retains in-frame clones only, with some absent. The repertoire holds about 130,000 clones, with 75% to 95% as singletons. The source was peripheral blood, collected on day 0 of AZD1222 vaccination. This clonotype was obtained from an adult in good health. The chain couples TRBV19 to TRBJ1-1; the D is unclear. The CDR3 sequence: CASSGQTMNTEAFF. The CDR3 nucleotides are TGTGCCAGTAGCGGTCAGACCATGAACACTGAAGCTTTCTTT. The full variable domain, rest sourced from reference TRBV19 and TRBJ1-1, is DGGITQSPKYLFRKEGQNVTLSCEQNLNHDAMYWYRQDPGQGLRLIYYSQIVNDFQKGDIAEGYSVSREKKESFPLTVTSAQKNPTAFYLCASSGQTMNTEAFFGQGTRLTVV.